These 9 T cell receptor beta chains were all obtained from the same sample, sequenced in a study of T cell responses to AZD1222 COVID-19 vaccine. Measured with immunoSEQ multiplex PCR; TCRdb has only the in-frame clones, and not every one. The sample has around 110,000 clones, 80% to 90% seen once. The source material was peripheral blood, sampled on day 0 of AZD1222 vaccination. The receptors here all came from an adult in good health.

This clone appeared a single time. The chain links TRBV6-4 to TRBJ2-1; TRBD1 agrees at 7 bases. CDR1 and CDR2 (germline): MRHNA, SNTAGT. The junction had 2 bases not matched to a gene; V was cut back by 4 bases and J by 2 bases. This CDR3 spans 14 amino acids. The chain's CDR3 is CASSGTGAYNEQFF. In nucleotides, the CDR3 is TGTGCCAGCAGTGGAACAGGGGCCTACAATGAGCAGTTCTTC.

CDR3 amino acids: CASSEEGEWVNTEAFF. The CDR3 bases are TGTGCCAGCAGTGAAGAGGGGGAGTGGGTGAACACTGAAGCTTTCTTT. V is TRBV2 and J is TRBJ1-1; possibly TRBD1 for D (6 bases). Germline V lookup: CDR1 SNHLY, CDR2 FYNNEI. V was trimmed by 1 base and J by 0 bases, leaving 12 bases between them. The CDR3 runs to 16 residues.

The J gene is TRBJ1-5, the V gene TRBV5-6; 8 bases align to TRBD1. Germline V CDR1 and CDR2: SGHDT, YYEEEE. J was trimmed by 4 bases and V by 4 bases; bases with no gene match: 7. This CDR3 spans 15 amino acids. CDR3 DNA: TGTGCCAGCAGCCGGAGGGACAGGAGGAATCAGCCCCAGCATTTT. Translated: CASSRRDRRNQPQHF.

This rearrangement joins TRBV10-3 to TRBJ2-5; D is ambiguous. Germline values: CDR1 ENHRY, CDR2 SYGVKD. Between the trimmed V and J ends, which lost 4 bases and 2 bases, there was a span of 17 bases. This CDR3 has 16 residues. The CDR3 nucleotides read TGTGCCATCAGTGGTGGCTCAGGAATTGGGCAAGAGACCCAGTACTTC. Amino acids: CAISGGSGIGQETQYF.

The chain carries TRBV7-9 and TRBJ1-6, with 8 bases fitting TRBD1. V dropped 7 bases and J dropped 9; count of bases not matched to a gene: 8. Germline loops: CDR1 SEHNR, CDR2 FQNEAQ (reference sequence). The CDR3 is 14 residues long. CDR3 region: CASTLTGAGSPLHF. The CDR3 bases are TGTGCCAGCACCCTGACAGGGGCTGGTTCACCCCTCCACTTT.

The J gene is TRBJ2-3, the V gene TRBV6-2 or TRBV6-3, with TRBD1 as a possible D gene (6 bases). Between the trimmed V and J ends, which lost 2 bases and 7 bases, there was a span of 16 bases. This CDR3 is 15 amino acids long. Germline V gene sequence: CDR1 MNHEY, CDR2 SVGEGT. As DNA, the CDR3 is TGTGCCAGCAGTTACGGGGGCGCCGGGATGTATACGCAGTATTTT. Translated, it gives CASSYGGAGMYTQYF.

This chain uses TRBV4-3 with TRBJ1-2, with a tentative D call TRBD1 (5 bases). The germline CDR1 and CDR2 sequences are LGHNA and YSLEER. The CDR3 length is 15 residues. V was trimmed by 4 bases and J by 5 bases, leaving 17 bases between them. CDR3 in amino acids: CASSPNVGGRYGYTF. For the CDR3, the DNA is TGCGCCAGCAGCCCCAATGTGGGGGGAAGGTATGGCTACACCTTC.

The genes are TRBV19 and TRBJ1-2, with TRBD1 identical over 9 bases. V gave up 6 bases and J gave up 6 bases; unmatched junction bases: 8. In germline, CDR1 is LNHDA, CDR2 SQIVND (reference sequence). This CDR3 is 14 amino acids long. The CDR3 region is CASRPTGGSDGYTF. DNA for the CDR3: TGTGCCAGTAGGCCGACAGGGGGTAGCGATGGCTACACCTTC. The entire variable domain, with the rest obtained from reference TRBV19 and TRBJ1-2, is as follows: DGGITQSPKYLFRKEGQNVTLSCEQNLNHDAMYWYRQDPGQGLRLIYYSQIVNDFQKGDIAEGYSVSREKKESFPLTVTSAQKNPTAFYLCASRPTGGSDGYTFGSGTRLTVV.

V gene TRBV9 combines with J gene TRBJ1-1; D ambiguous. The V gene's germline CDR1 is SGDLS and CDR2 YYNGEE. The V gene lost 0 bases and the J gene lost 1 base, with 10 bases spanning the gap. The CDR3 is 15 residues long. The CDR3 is CASSVAETPNTEAFF. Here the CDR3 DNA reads TGTGCCAGCAGCGTAGCTGAGACACCGAACACTGAAGCTTTCTTT.